Included here is one T cell receptor beta chain sequence, with context. The antigen is not known. The sample comes from a study of CD4 T cells in relation to SARS-CoV-2 and coronaviruses. CD4 enrichment then naive enrichment separated naive from memory CD4+ cells. Some clones are missing from TCRdb's copy, which holds only in-frame ones; the method was immunoSEQ multiplex PCR. The sample lists tens of thousands of clones; 80% to 90% were seen once. General study results and limits: Approximately 65% of donors had memory CD4+ clonotypes crossrecognizing SARS-CoV-2 and common cold coronavirus spike. SARS-CoV-2-driven expansion was significantly weaker in crossreactive than monoreactive clones.

After removal of 1 base from V and 2 bases from J, the junction contained 6 bases not matched to a gene. CDR1 and CDR2 (germline): MNHEY, SVGAGI. This CDR3 is 16 amino acids long. This chain uses TRBV6-5 with TRBJ2-5, with TRBD1 matching over 8 bases. This clonotype was obtained from an adult with COVID-19. Sequenced: memory CD4+ T cells from PBMCs. This chain's CDR3 is CASSYFGTGVQETQYF. The CDR3 DNA reads as TGTGCCAGCAGTTACTTTGGGACAGGAGTACAAGAGACCCAGTACTTC.